The clone carrying this T cell receptor beta chain has at least ten counts. This record comes from a study of T-cell reconstitution after alpha-beta-depleted transplantation in children. Preparation of the TCRbeta library involved a method that used unique molecular identifiers. Each CDR3 protein is one row after TCRdb ran MiXCR on the PCR reads. The table lists some 200,000 distinct CDR3 sequences, approximately 9.7% of them singletons. This clonotype was obtained from a human donor who donated a stem cell graft to a child with SCID. This specimen consisted of PBMCs from the stem cell graft donor, obtained from the stem cell graft.

CDR3 sequence: CSVILLDTGELFF. The DNA of the CDR3 is TGCAGCGTTATCTTATTGGACACCGGGGAGCTGTTTTTT. V gene TRBV29-1 combines with J gene TRBJ2-2; D call uncertain. Trimming removed 5 bases at V and 3 bases at J, with 10 bases between. The CDR3 has 13 residues. Germline V CDR1 and CDR2: SQVTM, ANQGSEA.